The 21 T cell receptor beta chains in this list originate from one sample, sequenced in a study of blood T cells in healthy people across ages. Combining a sample-barcoded 5' primer with a J-beta primer mix, a second PCR ran for about 7 to 12 cycles. Each CDR3 protein gets one entry after TCRdb re-called the 5' RACE reads with MiXCR. This table has under 1,000,000 distinct CDR3 sequences, 36% appearing once. The sample was blood. The receptors originated from a man between 18 and 29 years old in good health.

This clonotype showed up just a few times. The rearrangement uses TRBV9 and TRBJ2-3; 8 bases map to TRBD2. This CDR3 is 16 amino acids long. Germline V gives CDR1 SGDLS, CDR2 YYNGEE. The V segment lost 2 bases and the J segment 4 bases; nucleotides outside the gene matches: 9. In nucleotides, the CDR3 is TGTGCCAGCAGCGTTCCTCTAGCGGGTGGGGCAGATACGCAGTATTTT. This encodes CASSVPLAGGADTQYF.

This clonotype was counted a single time. The chain recombines TRBV3-1 with TRBJ2-1; D may be TRBD2 (7 bases). Trimming shortened V by 6 bases and J by 5 bases, and 20 bases separated the two germline ends. The CDR3 spans 16 residues. The germline CDR1 and CDR2 sequences are LGHDT and YNNKEL (reference sequence). CDR3 region: CASRGAPGTINNEQFF. Written as DNA, the CDR3 is TGTGCCAGCAGGGGGGCTCCCGGGACTATAAACAATGAGCAGTTCTTC.

The chain recombines TRBV25-1 with TRBJ2-2; 7 bases agree with TRBD1. V shed 0 bases and J 5 bases; nucleotides not matched to a gene: 3. CDR1 is MGHDK and CDR2 is SYGVNS in the germline V gene. The CDR3 is made up of 15 amino acids. CDR3 nucleotide sequence: TGTGCCAGCAGTGAATACGACAGGGAAACCGGGGAGCTGTTTTTT. This encodes CASSEYDRETGELFF.

About this clonotype: A clone one base away is much larger, so this may be a read error. The chain joins TRBV29-1 to TRBJ2-3; no clear D. Trimming cost V 3 bases and J 4 bases, with 14 bases left between them. The CDR3 covers 14 residues. Per germline, CDR1 SQVTM and CDR2 ANQGSEA. CDR3 bases: TGCAGCGTTGAGACGTACAAGGCCGCAGATACGCAGTATTTT. This gives the protein CSVETYKAADTQYF.

This clonotype was seen only a few times. The V call is TRBV20-1, the J call TRBJ2-7; 9 bases align to TRBD2. The CDR3 length is 13 residues. Trimming cost V 4 bases and J 4 bases; bases outside gene matches: 5. Germline CDR1 reads DFQATT; CDR2 reads SNEGSKA (reference sequence). The CDR3: CSATRTSDYEQYF. DNA of the CDR3: TGCAGTGCTACGAGGACTAGCGATTACGAGCAGTACTTC.

The V and J genes are TRBV4-2 and TRBJ2-3; TRBD1 or TRBD2 may be the D gene (5 bases each). The CDR3 extends over 13 amino acids. The V gene lost 3 bases and the J gene lost 9 bases, with 13 bases spanning the gap. Germline-derived CDR1 and CDR2 are LGHNA and YNFKEQ. CDR3 residues: CASSQDRDDTQYF. In DNA form, the CDR3 reads TGTGCCAGCAGCCAGGACCGGGACGACACGCAGTATTTT.

V gene TRBV5-1 combines with J gene TRBJ1-2; no clear D gene. V lost 2 bases and J 4 bases, leaving 12 bases between the germline ends. Germline assignment: CDR1 SGHRS and CDR2 YFSETQ. The CDR3 is made up of 14 amino acids. CDR3 coding DNA: TGCGCCAGCAGCTTCGGAGACGTCGGCTATGGCTACACCTTC. The encoded protein is CASSFGDVGYGYTF. The entire variable domain, with the rest obtained from reference TRBV5-1 and TRBJ1-2, is as follows: KAGVTQTPRYLIKTRGQQVTLSCSPISGHRSVSWYQQTPGQGLQFLFEYFSETQRNKGNFPGRFSGRQFSNSRSEMNVSTLELGDSALYLCASSFGDVGYGYTFGSGTRLTVV.

This clonotype turned up a few times. The chain employs TRBV9 and TRBJ2-3; 10 bases fit TRBD1. CDR3 size: 15 residues. V lost 5 bases to trimming and J lost 1 base; unmatched junction nucleotides: 4. Per germline, CDR1 SGDLS and CDR2 YYNGEE. DNA for the CDR3: TGTGCCAGCAGGGCCGGGACAGGGGGCACAGATACGCAGTATTTT. Translated, it gives CASRAGTGGTDTQYF.

This clonotype was seen more than once but under ten times. The rearrangement uses TRBV7-2 and TRBJ1-4; D is possibly TRBD1 (5 bases). Trimming stripped 1 base from V and 8 bases from J, with 14 bases between. The CDR3 has 15 amino acids. Germline V lookup: CDR1 SGHTA, CDR2 FQGNSA. The CDR3 spells CASSLDSGESEKLFF. The CDR3 DNA sequence: TGTGCCAGCAGCTTAGATTCGGGGGAGTCGGAAAAACTGTTTTTT. Looking up the rest from reference TRBV7-2 and TRBJ1-4 gives the full variable domain: GAGVSQSPSNKVTEKGKDVELRCDPISGHTALYWYRQSLGQGLEFLIYFQGNSAPDKSGLPSDRFSAERTGGSVSTLTIQRTQQEDSAVYLCASSLDSGESEKLFFGSGTQLSVL.

The sample holds many counts of this clonotype. This chain links TRBV5-5 with TRBJ1-1, with 8 bases aligning to TRBD1. This CDR3 region has 13 residues. Germline loops: CDR1 SGHKS, CDR2 YYEKEE (reference sequence). Trimming removed 3 bases from V and 3 bases from J; junction bases left unmatched: 1. The CDR3 spells CASSSTGDTEAFF. CDR3 in DNA: TGTGCCAGCAGCTCGACAGGGGACACTGAAGCTTTCTTT.

V usage is TRBV6-6 and J usage is TRBJ2-1; either TRBD1 or TRBD2 may fit D (5 bases each). CDR3 length: 15 residues. Trimming took off 6 bases at V and 10 bases at J, with 22 bases between the two ends. CDR1 is MNHNY, CDR2 SVGAGI, per germline (reference sequence). This CDR3 reads CASREGTSTAYEQFF. CDR3 DNA sequence: TGTGCCAGCAGGGAAGGGACCTCAACCGCCTACGAGCAGTTCTTC.

The V gene is TRBV29-1, the J gene TRBJ2-1; TRBD2 matches at 14 bases. Germline assignment: CDR1 SQVTM and CDR2 ANQGSEA. J gave up 8 bases and V 7 bases, and 7 bases lay outside the gene matches. The CDR3 totals 14 residues. CDR3 nucleotide sequence: TGCAGCGCCCTCGGGACTAGCGGGAGTTATGAGCAGTTCTTC. It yields the protein CSALGTSGSYEQFF.

On this clonotype itself: A much larger clone differs by one base, so this may be a read error. The V call is TRBV5-1, the J call TRBJ2-3; weak D call: TRBD2 (6 bases). This CDR3 spans 16 amino acids. Germline lookup yields CDR1 SGHRS and CDR2 YFSETQ. CDR3 nucleotide sequence: TGCGCCGGCAGCTTGGGACTGACCCCCAGCACAGATACGCAGTATTTT. As protein: CAGSLGLTPSTDTQYF. Combining the CDR3 with reference TRBV5-1 and TRBJ2-3 gives the whole variable domain KAGVTQTPRYLIKTRGQQVTLSCSPISGHRSVSWYQQTPGQGLQFLFEYFSETQRNKGNFPGRFSGRQFSNSRSEMNVSTLELGDSALYLCAGSLGLTPSTDTQYFGPGTRLTVL.

This clonotype was seen a single time. It may be a read error: a sequence one base away is much more abundant. V gene TRBV9 combines with J gene TRBJ2-1; 10 nucleotides line up with TRBD2. The J call may be wrong; the DNA end is better matched by TRBJ2-7. The CDR3 runs 15 residues. CDR1 and CDR2 from the germline V gene are SGDLS and YYNGEE. CDR3 sequence reads: CASSSGLASYNEQYF. For the CDR3, the DNA is TGTGCCAGCAGCTCGGGACTAGCGTCATACAATGAGCAGTACTTC.

Notes on this clonotype: With a much larger clone just one base away, this may be a read error. V gene TRBV9 combines with J gene TRBJ1-2; D remains unclear. The CDR3 is 12 residues long. The V gene's germline CDR1 is SGDLS and CDR2 YYNGEE. With 5 bases removed from V and 10 bases from J, the gap between germline ends came to 15 bases. CDR3 DNA sequence: TGTGCCAGCAGAAACAATATAGATGACTACACCTTC. It specifies CASRNNIDDYTF.

This chain joins TRBV7-3 and TRBJ2-1, with D perhaps TRBD2 (8 bases). Germline V gene lookup returns CDR1 SGHTA and CDR2 FQGTGA. CDR3 size: 21 residues. With 8 bases removed from V and 1 base from J, the gap between germline ends came to 33 bases. This CDR3 reads CASGSYPPGRGLHNSYNEQFF. The DNA for the CDR3 is TGTGCCAGCGGCTCATATCCCCCCGGGAGGGGGCTACATAATTCCTACAATGAGCAGTTCTTC.

Ten or more counts support this clonotype. V gene TRBV4-2 combines with J gene TRBJ2-3; unclear D gene. With 4 bases removed from V and 0 bases from J, the gap between germline ends came to 11 bases. Germline CDR1 reads LGHNA; CDR2 reads YNFKEQ. The CDR3 is 15 residues long. This CDR3 reads CASSPRLDSTDTQYF. As DNA, the CDR3 is TGTGCCAGCAGCCCCCGACTGGATAGCACAGATACGCAGTATTTT.

This clonotype was seen repeatedly, ten times or more. V gene TRBV12-3 or TRBV12-4 combines with J gene TRBJ1-2; D is ambiguous. V was cut by 7 bases and J by 4 bases, with 13 bases left in between. The CDR3 is 13 residues long. The CDR3 is CASTFGEGYGYTF. Written as DNA, the CDR3 is TGTGCCAGCACCTTTGGGGAAGGCTATGGCTACACCTTC.

This clonotype was seen more than once but under ten times. The chain uses TRBV20-1 and TRBJ2-3; 13 nucleotides agree with TRBD2. There are 16 residues in the CDR3. The J segment lost 2 bases and the V segment lost 6 bases, leaving 8 bases of the junction unmatched. Germline V CDR1 and CDR2: DFQATT, SNEGSKA (reference sequence). CDR3 nucleotides: TGCAGTGCGCCGGGACTAGCGGGGACTCACACAGATACGCAGTATTTT. Encoded protein: CSAPGLAGTHTDTQYF.

The chain has TRBV27 and TRBJ2-5, with TRBD1 as a possible D gene (6 bases). The CDR3 sequence is 16 residues long. Germline CDR1 reads MNHEY; CDR2 reads SMNVEV (reference sequence). The germline V and J ends were trimmed by 5 bases and 11 bases, with 27 bases remaining between them. As DNA, the CDR3 is TGTGCCAGCAGTCCAACACAGGGCAGTAGATACTTTGAGCAGTACTTC. Its translation: CASSPTQGSRYFEQYF.

This clonotype was recorded at least ten times. The V call is TRBV29-1, the J call TRBJ2-5; D ambiguous. This CDR3 is 11 amino acids long. V lost 4 bases, J lost 7 bases, and 10 bases lay in between. Germline lookup yields CDR1 SQVTM and CDR2 ANQGSEA. The CDR3 loop is CSVGLSGTQYF. The CDR3 DNA reads TGCAGCGTTGGACTCTCGGGGACCCAGTACTTC.